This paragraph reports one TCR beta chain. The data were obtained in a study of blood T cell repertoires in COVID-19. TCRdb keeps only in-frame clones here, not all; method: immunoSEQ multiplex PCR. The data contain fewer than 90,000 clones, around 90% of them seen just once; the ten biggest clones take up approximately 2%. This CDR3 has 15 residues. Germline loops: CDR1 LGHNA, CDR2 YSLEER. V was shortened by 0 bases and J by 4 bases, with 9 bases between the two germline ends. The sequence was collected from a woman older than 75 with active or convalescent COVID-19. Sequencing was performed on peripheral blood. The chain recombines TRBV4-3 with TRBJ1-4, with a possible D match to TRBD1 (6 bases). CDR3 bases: TGCGCCAGCAGCCAAGAGGGCAGGGGTAATGAAAAACTGTTTTTT. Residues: CASSQEGRGNEKLFF.